A single sample is the source of the 31 T cell receptor beta chains below, sequenced in a study of shared clonotypes between healthy human individuals. TCRdb's table, derived via immunoSEQ multiplex PCR, lists solely in-frame clones and lacks some. Here the sample spans about 110,000 clones, roughly 70% being singletons. The material sequenced was memory CD8+ T cells sorted from blood. Subset described: CD45RO+ cells pooled with CCR7-negative TemRA cells. The receptors were gathered from a woman in her thirties in good health.

This clone was found once. V usage is TRBV28 and J usage is TRBJ2-3; D gene unclear. Trimming pared 6 bases from V and 4 bases from J, leaving 20 bases between. The CDR3 length is 16 residues. The germline CDR1 and CDR2 sequences are MDHEN and SYDVKM. DNA of the CDR3: TGTGCCAGCAGCCTGATCCTAATGGAAAGCCCAGATACGCAGTATTTT. Protein: CASSLILMESPDTQYF.

The chain links TRBV6-6 to TRBJ2-1, with 8 bases identical to TRBD1. The CDR3 totals 14 residues. J was trimmed by 6 bases and V by 4 bases; bases with no gene match: 5. Germline V gene lookup returns CDR1 MNHNY and CDR2 SVGAGI (reference sequence). DNA for the CDR3: TGTGCCAGCAGTTTGACAGGGGAGTCCAATGAGCAGTTCTTC. Encoded protein: CASSLTGESNEQFF.

This clone appeared once. The CDR3 DNA sequence: TGCGCCAGCAGCCCTGGGACTAGCGGGACAGAGACCCAGTACTTC. Translating it yields CASSPGTSGTETQYF. The chain combines TRBV4-1 with TRBJ2-5, with 13 bases matching TRBD2. The CDR3 extends over 15 amino acids. J was trimmed by 4 bases and V by 4 bases; bases with no gene match: 3. CDR1 is MGHRA, CDR2 YSYEKL, per germline.

This chain connects TRBV10-1 to TRBJ1-3; 7 nucleotides line up with TRBD1. Germline CDR1 reads WNHNN; CDR2 reads SYGVQD (reference sequence). J gave up 0 bases and V 4 bases, and 3 bases lay outside the gene matches. The CDR3 covers 15 residues. The CDR3 nucleotides read TGCGCCAGCAGTGTGGACAGGACCTCTGGAAACACCATATATTTT. Its protein is CASSVDRTSGNTIYF.

This clone has ten or more counts. CDR3 DNA sequence: TGTGCCAGCAGCATACACGGGCCAAGGAACTATGGCTACACCTTC. This translates into CASSIHGPRNYGYTF. J is TRBJ1-2 and V is TRBV27; no reliable D call. Germline V gene lookup returns CDR1 MNHEY and CDR2 SMNVEV (reference sequence). CDR3 length equals 15 residues. V was pared by 6 bases and J by 2 bases, with 16 bases between.

This clone was observed a handful of times. The chain employs TRBV6-1 and TRBJ1-5; the match to TRBD1 covers 8 bases. V dropped 8 bases and J dropped 4; count of bases not matched to a gene: 7. Looked up from germline, CDR1 is MNHNS and CDR2 is SASEGT. There are 14 residues in the CDR3. The CDR3 spells CASQDRGINQPQHF. DNA for the CDR3: TGTGCCAGCCAAGACAGGGGCATTAATCAGCCCCAGCATTTT.

In this sample, this clone turned up many times. This chain links TRBV6-4 with TRBJ2-5; 9 nucleotides line up with TRBD1. Germline CDR1 and CDR2: MRHNA and SNTAGT. This CDR3 is 14 amino acids long. V shed 5 bases and J 5 bases; nucleotides not matched to a gene: 6. This CDR3 is CASSPGQGSETQYF. The CDR3 DNA reads as TGTGCCAGCAGTCCGGGACAGGGCTCGGAGACCCAGTACTTC.

The gene calls are TRBV11-2 and TRBJ2-2, with 10 bases lining up with TRBD2. This CDR3 region has 17 residues. Trimming cost V 5 bases and J 7 bases; bases outside gene matches: 13. Germline V CDR1 and CDR2: SGHAT, FQNNGV. CDR3 DNA: TGTGCCAGCAGCCCGCCTAAAGCGGGAGGGCCGATCGGGGAGCTGTTTTTT. Its protein product is CASSPPKAGGPIGELFF.

This clone was counted a few times. The sample holds other DNA sequences that translate to the same CDR3. The genes are TRBV6-5 and TRBJ2-7; the match to TRBD1 covers 8 bases. Germline-derived CDR1 and CDR2 are MNHEY and SVGAGI. V lost 4 bases and J lost 4; bases outside the gene matches: 6. The CDR3 length is 14 residues. The CDR3 protein is CASSSGTGIYEQYF. For the CDR3, the DNA is TGTGCCAGCAGTTCCGGGACAGGTATTTACGAGCAGTACTTC.

This clone has just one count. This sequence joins TRBV19 and TRBJ2-7, with D maybe TRBD2 (5 bases). The V and J ends lost 6 bases and 2 bases respectively, with 20 bases between them. This CDR3 has 16 amino acids. The V gene's germline CDR1 is LNHDA and CDR2 SQIVND (reference sequence). The CDR3 protein is CASSDKRTSNAYEQYF. In nucleotides, the CDR3 is TGTGCCAGTAGCGATAAGAGAACTAGTAACGCCTACGAGCAGTACTTC.

In this sample, this clone turned up once. The chain is built from TRBV4-2 and TRBJ2-5; 8 bases are a match to TRBD2. The DNA end is more similar to TRBJ2-7, so the J call may be wrong. The CDR3 runs 16 residues. Germline values: CDR1 LGHNA, CDR2 YNFKEQ. The CDR3 loop reads CASSHPGGAVAYEQYF. The CDR3 DNA is TGTGCCAGCAGCCACCCCGGGGGGGCGGTAGCCTACGAGCAGTACTTC.

This chain connects TRBV2 to TRBJ2-6, with D perhaps TRBD2 (6 bases). CDR3 length: 18 residues. Germline V gives CDR1 SNHLY, CDR2 FYNNEI. The ends were cut back, 7 bases at V and 1 base at J, with 20 bases in the middle. As DNA, the CDR3 is TGTGCCAGCACTCCCTCTGGAGGGATTGGGTCTGGGGCCAACGTCCTGACTTTC. Its protein is CASTPSGGIGSGANVLTF.

The chain recombines TRBV11-2 with TRBJ2-3, with D tentatively TRBD2 (6 bases). The CDR3 loop spans 19 amino acids. Trimming took off 2 bases at V and 2 bases at J, with 23 bases between the two ends. The V gene's germline CDR1 is SGHAT and CDR2 FQNNGV. The DNA of the CDR3 is TGTGCCAGCAGCTTAATGTTTTTCTTCGGACTAACCGACACAGATACGCAGTATTTT. Translated, it gives CASSLMFFFGLTDTDTQYF.

The chain couples TRBV7-8 to TRBJ1-5; D perhaps matches TRBD1 (5 bases). The CDR3 runs to 15 residues. Germline V gene lookup returns CDR1 SGHVS and CDR2 FQNEAQ. V was trimmed by 5 bases and J by 6 bases, leaving 17 bases between them. CDR3 in amino acids: CASSPMEGLGQPQHF. For the CDR3, the DNA is TGTGCCAGCAGCCCGATGGAGGGGTTAGGTCAGCCCCAGCATTTT. The full variable domain, with the rest looked up from reference TRBV7-8 and TRBJ1-5, is GAGVSQSPRYKVAKRGQDVALRCDPISGHVSLFWYQQALGQGPEFLTYFQNEAQLDKSGLPSDRFFAERPEGSVSTLKIQRTQQEDSAVYLCASSPMEGLGQPQHFGDGTRLSIL.

V and J are TRBV5-6 and TRBJ2-1, with 7 bases matching TRBD2. CDR3 length equals 16 residues. After removal of 3 bases from V and 0 bases from J, the junction contained 6 bases not matched to a gene. Germline lookup yields CDR1 SGHDT and CDR2 YYEEEE. The CDR3 loop is CASSSSGRSSYNEQFF. CDR3 DNA: TGTGCCAGCAGCTCTAGCGGCCGCAGCTCCTACAATGAGCAGTTCTTC. Using reference TRBV5-6 and TRBJ2-1 for the parts outside the CDR3, the full variable domain is DAGVTQSPTHLIKTRGQQVTLRCSPKSGHDTVSWYQQALGQGPQFIFQYYEEEERQRGNFPDRFSGHQFPNYSSELNVNALLLGDSALYLCASSSSGRSSYNEQFFGPGTRLTVL.

The chain employs TRBV28 and TRBJ2-3; D possibly corresponds to TRBD1 (5 bases). Trimming stripped 4 bases from V and 2 bases from J, with 19 bases between. Germline V gene lookup returns CDR1 MDHEN and CDR2 SYDVKM. CDR3 length equals 17 residues. The CDR3 sequence: CASSSWTYWGFTDTQYF. The DNA of the CDR3 is TGTGCCAGCAGTTCCTGGACATACTGGGGATTCACAGATACGCAGTATTTT.

The chain carries TRBV29-1 and TRBJ2-7, with 7 bases matching TRBD2. The CDR3 runs 14 residues. CDR1 SQVTM and CDR2 ANQGSEA come from the germline V gene. The J segment lost 4 bases and the V segment lost 2 bases, leaving 8 bases of the junction unmatched. In DNA form, the CDR3 reads TGCAGCGTTGAAACCGGACTAGGTGTTTACGAGCAGTACTTC. This translates into CSVETGLGVYEQYF.

This chain joins TRBV2 and TRBJ2-7; D may be TRBD1 or TRBD2 (6 bases each). The CDR3 loop spans 13 amino acids. V lost 11 bases to trimming and J lost 4 bases, with 18 bases between them. Germline V gene lookup returns CDR1 SNHLY and CDR2 FYNNEI. DNA of the CDR3: TGTGCCGGGATGGCGGGGACAAAGTACGAGCAGTACTTC. Amino acid sequence: CAGMAGTKYEQYF.

The chain carries TRBV4-2 and TRBJ2-3, with D unclear. The germline V gene encodes CDR1 LGHNA and CDR2 YNFKEQ. The CDR3 length is 15 residues. Trimming left V 5 bases short and J 3 bases short, with 15 bases between. The CDR3 DNA follows: TGTGCCAGCAGCGGCCGAACGGGCTTGACAGATACGCAGTATTTT. Amino acid sequence: CASSGRTGLTDTQYF.

The DNA of the CDR3 is TGTGCCAGCAGCTTGGACGGGACCAGCCCGGGAAAACTGTTTTTT. Protein sequence: CASSLDGTSPGKLFF. This chain connects TRBV5-4 to TRBJ1-4; a weak D match, TRBD1 (5 bases). Germline CDR1 SGHNT, CDR2 YYREEE (reference sequence). Trimming took off 0 bases at V and 10 bases at J, with 16 bases between the two ends. This CDR3 is 15 amino acids long. The complete variable domain, with remaining parts taken from reference TRBV5-4 and TRBJ1-4, reads ETGVTQSPTHLIKTRGQQVTLRCSSQSGHNTVSWYQQALGQGPQFIFQYYREEENGRGNFPPRFSGLQFPNYSSELNVNALELDDSALYLCASSLDGTSPGKLFFGSGTQLSVL.

The chain employs TRBV27 and TRBJ1-1; 7 bases line up with TRBD1. Germline trimming cut 6 bases from V and 1 base from J; bases unmatched to any gene: 8. The germline gives CDR1 MNHEY, CDR2 SMNVEV (reference sequence). CDR3 length equals 15 residues. CDR3: CASSPRQGWNTEAFF. The DNA of the CDR3 is TGTGCCAGCAGCCCTAGACAGGGCTGGAACACTGAAGCTTTCTTT.

The rearrangement uses TRBV27 and TRBJ2-7; possibly TRBD1 for D (6 bases). Trimming removed 3 bases from V and 4 bases from J, with 10 bases in between. The germline V gene encodes CDR1 MNHEY and CDR2 SMNVEV (reference sequence). CDR3 length: 13 amino acids. CDR3 region: CASSFTTGYEQYF. The DNA of the CDR3 is TGTGCCAGCAGTTTCACAACAGGGTACGAGCAGTACTTC.

V usage is TRBV19 and J usage is TRBJ1-2, with no clear D. CDR3 length: 14 residues. The V end lost 4 bases, the J end lost 8 bases, and 17 bases lay between the germline ends. CDR1 LNHDA and CDR2 SQIVND come from the germline V gene (reference sequence). As DNA, the CDR3 is TGTGCCAGTAGTACCCCTTCTTTGGAGGGCGGCTACACCTTC. Translated: CASSTPSLEGGYTF. The whole variable domain, remainder taken from reference TRBV19 and TRBJ1-2, is DGGITQSPKYLFRKEGQNVTLSCEQNLNHDAMYWYRQDPGQGLRLIYYSQIVNDFQKGDIAEGYSVSREKKESFPLTVTSAQKNPTAFYLCASSTPSLEGGYTFGSGTRLTVV.

The chain recombines TRBV4-2 with TRBJ1-2; D remains unclear. The CDR3 spans 13 residues. Germline loops: CDR1 LGHNA, CDR2 YNFKEQ. V was cut by 1 base and J by 8 bases, with 11 bases left in between. This CDR3 is CASSQVPSWGYTF. CDR3 DNA: TGTGCCAGCAGCCAAGTACCGTCGTGGGGCTACACCTTC.

This clone was seen just once. The J gene is TRBJ2-6, the V gene TRBV18; D remains ambiguous. Germline values: CDR1 KGHSH, CDR2 LQKENI. V dropped 5 bases and J dropped 5 bases, with 19 bases sitting between them. This CDR3 is built from 17 residues. The DNA of the CDR3 is TGTGCCAGCTCATGCCGTCATTTACAAAGTCGGGCCAACGTCCTGACTTTC. Encoded protein: CASSCRHLQSRANVLTF.

The table lists this clone with a few counts. The chain has TRBV6-4 and TRBJ1-5; no clear D gene. V lost 3 bases to trimming and J lost 2 bases, with 8 bases between them. The CDR3 runs 14 residues. Germline lookup yields CDR1 MRHNA and CDR2 SNTAGT. CDR3 bases: TGTGCCAGCAGTGAAGATGGGGGCAATCAGCCCCAGCATTTT. Encoded protein: CASSEDGGNQPQHF.

The chain uses TRBV11-3 and TRBJ2-7; D is perhaps TRBD2 (6 bases). The CDR3 sequence is 13 residues long. Trimming left V 3 bases short and J 7 bases short, with 13 bases between. In germline, CDR1 is SGHNT, CDR2 YENEEA. CDR3 in amino acids: CASSFSPEGEQYF. Here the CDR3 DNA reads TGTGCCAGCAGCTTTTCTCCGGAGGGGGAGCAGTACTTC.

The chain has TRBV5-5 and TRBJ1-2; the match to TRBD1 covers 7 bases. CDR3 size: 13 residues. The germline V gene encodes CDR1 SGHKS and CDR2 YYEKEE (reference sequence). Germline trimming cut 3 bases from V and 3 bases from J; bases unmatched to any gene: 2. The chain's CDR3 is CASSSGQDYGYTF. CDR3 bases: TGTGCCAGCAGCTCCGGACAGGACTATGGCTACACCTTC.

The chain recombines TRBV6-1 with TRBJ1-5; 8 nucleotides agree with TRBD1. The CDR3 contains 14 residues. The V gene end was trimmed by 6 bases and the J gene end by 6 bases; junction bases not matched to a gene: 7. Germline assignment: CDR1 MNHNS and CDR2 SASEGT. This CDR3 is CASSPGQGGQPQHF. The CDR3, as DNA: TGTGCCAGCAGCCCCGGACAGGGTGGTCAGCCCCAGCATTTT.

In this sample, this clone turned up once. This CDR3 is also generated by other DNA sequences in the sample. The rearrangement joins TRBV6-5 to TRBJ2-2; no firm D call. In germline, CDR1 is MNHEY, CDR2 SVGAGI. The V end was cut by 3 bases, the J end by 7 bases, with 6 bases between. The CDR3 length is 12 residues. CDR3 in amino acids: CASSYGSGELFF. The DNA for the CDR3 is TGTGCCAGCAGTTATGGTAGCGGGGAGCTGTTTTTT.

The V and J genes are TRBV29-1 and TRBJ1-1, with no clear D. With 5 bases removed from V and 0 bases from J, the gap between germline ends came to 7 bases. The CDR3 sequence is 12 residues long. The germline V gene encodes CDR1 SQVTM and CDR2 ANQGSEA. The CDR3 sequence is CSVTTMNTEAFF. The DNA for the CDR3 is TGCAGCGTTACAACCATGAACACTGAAGCTTTCTTT. Full variable domain (rest looked up from reference TRBV29-1 and TRBJ1-1): SAVISQKPSRDICQRGTSLTIQCQVDSQVTMMFWYRQQPGQSLTLIATANQGSEATYESGFVIDKFPISRPNLTFSTLTVSNMSPEDSSIYLCSVTTMNTEAFFGQGTRLTVV.